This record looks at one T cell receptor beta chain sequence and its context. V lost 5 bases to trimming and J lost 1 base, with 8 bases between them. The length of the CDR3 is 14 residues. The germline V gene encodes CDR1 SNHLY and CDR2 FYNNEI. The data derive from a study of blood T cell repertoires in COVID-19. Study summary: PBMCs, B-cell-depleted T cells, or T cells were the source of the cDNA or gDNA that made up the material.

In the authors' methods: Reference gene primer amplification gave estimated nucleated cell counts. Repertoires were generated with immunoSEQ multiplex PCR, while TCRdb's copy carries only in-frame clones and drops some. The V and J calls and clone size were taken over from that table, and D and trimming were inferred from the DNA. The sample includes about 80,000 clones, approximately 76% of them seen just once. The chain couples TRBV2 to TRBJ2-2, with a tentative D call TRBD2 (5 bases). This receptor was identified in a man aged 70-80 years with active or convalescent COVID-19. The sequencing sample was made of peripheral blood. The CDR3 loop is CASSFSGNTGELFF. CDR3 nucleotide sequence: TGTGCCAGCAGTTTCAGCGGGAACACCGGGGAGCTGTTTTTT.